This T cell receptor (beta chain) was recovered during a study of cytomegalovirus exposure and HLA in healthy donors. The study's findings and limits: In a later analysis, specific HLA alleles were associated with 15,000 to 20,000 TCR beta sequences at a 0.05 false discovery rate. Listed as cytomegalovirus-associated were 150 or so TCR beta chains.

PCR amplification relied on 60 Vbeta primers (plus 13 Jbeta primers). The repertoire was sequenced with immunoSEQ multiplex PCR; TCRdb's copy has only in-frame clones and lacks some. The sample carries around 140,000 clones, roughly 60% recorded once. Germline V gene data show CDR1 as SGHRS and CDR2 as YFSETQ. CDR3 length equals 16 residues. The V end was cut by 4 bases, the J end by 7 bases, with 23 bases between. This clone occurred once. Its antigen remains unknown. Material: PBMCs. This receptor was taken from a woman in her forties in good health and CMV-seronegative. The rearrangement links TRBV5-1 to TRBJ1-2; no clear D gene. Here the CDR3 reads CASSDDGNGPVRGYTF. As DNA, the CDR3 is TGCGCCAGCAGCGACGATGGAAATGGGCCAGTGCGTGGCTACACCTTC.